This entry concerns a single TCR beta chain. This entry is derived from a study of siplizumab effects on memory and regulatory T cells. This CDR3 has 13 residues. The V end was cut by 2 bases, the J end by 3 bases, with 8 bases between. Germline CDR1 reads SGHRS; CDR2 reads YFSETQ. Assays covered roughly 90,000 TCR templates per sample. Profiling relied on immunoSEQ multiplex PCR, and the TCRdb table lists in-frame clones only, not all of them. The sample includes over 65,000 clones, roughly 93% of them seen just once. The sequence was collected from a human donor in good health. This sequence joins TRBV5-1 and TRBJ1-2, with TRBD1 as a possible D gene (5 bases). Specimen: CD8+ T cells sorted from blood. CDR3 sequence: CASSFDSYYGYTF. The CDR3 nucleotides read TGCGCCAGCAGCTTTGACAGCTACTATGGCTACACCTTC.